The 23 T cell receptor beta chains below come from one sample, sequenced in a study of CD8+ T cells in alopecia areata. Indicated treatment: oral pan-JAK inhibitor, 5-10 mg twice daily. cDNA prepared by RNA extraction and subsequent reverse transcription served as the template for sequencing. Libraries were prepared by immunoSEQ multiplex PCR; TCRdb keeps only in-frame clonotypes and omits some of them. The repertoire consists of 150,000 to 200,000 clones, with less than 70% occurring once and the leading ten covering 13% to 15%. The material was CD4+ T cells sorted from blood, obtained at week 24, from a patient treated with tofacitinib. These TCRs come from a human donor with alopecia areata.

The chain couples TRBV19 to TRBJ1-5; D ambiguous. Germline CDR1 reads LNHDA; CDR2 reads SQIVND (reference sequence). V was pared by 9 bases and J by 0 bases, with 6 bases between. This CDR3 is 12 amino acids long. The CDR3 loop reads CASAYSNQPQHF. The CDR3 DNA sequence: TGTGCCAGCGCTTATAGCAATCAGCCCCAGCATTTT.

The rearrangement joins TRBV4-1 to TRBJ2-5; D possibly corresponds to TRBD1 (5 bases). Germline CDR1 reads MGHRA; CDR2 reads YSYEKL. Deletions cut 3 bases from V and 4 bases from J, with 15 bases between. The CDR3 extends over 15 amino acids. The CDR3 DNA reads TGCGCCAGCAGCCACGACGGCTCCCAGGGAGAGACCCAGTACTTC. This encodes CASSHDGSQGETQYF.

V gene TRBV7-9 combines with J gene TRBJ2-7; possible D gene TRBD1, 5 bases. The germline V gene encodes CDR1 SEHNR and CDR2 FQNEAQ (reference sequence). There are 12 residues in the CDR3. Trimming pared 6 bases from V and 2 bases from J, leaving 8 bases between. The CDR3 DNA reads TGTGCCAGCAGTCTCAGGGCCTACGAGCAGTACTTC. Its translation: CASSLRAYEQYF.

This clone was detected only a few times. CDR3 in amino acids: CASSERYEQYF. CDR3 in DNA: TGTGCCAGCAGTGAGAGGTACGAGCAGTACTTC. The chain couples TRBV2 to TRBJ2-7, with D unresolved. CDR3 size: 11 residues. V was clipped by 3 bases and J by 4 bases, with 4 bases between them. Germline values: CDR1 SNHLY, CDR2 FYNNEI.

This chain joins TRBV29-1 and TRBJ1-1; the D is unclear. The CDR3 is 15 residues long. CDR1 is SQVTM, CDR2 ANQGSEA, per germline. V lost 6 bases, J lost 1 base, and 18 bases lay in between. This CDR3 reads CSVHPVLGTNTEAFF. CDR3 sequence (DNA): TGCAGCGTACACCCTGTCCTGGGAACGAACACTGAAGCTTTCTTT.

The genes are TRBV7-2 and TRBJ2-3; D is undetermined. Deletions cut 0 bases from V and 1 base from J, with 8 bases between. The CDR3 loop spans 15 amino acids. The germline V gene has CDR1 SGHTA and CDR2 FQGNSA. Here the CDR3 DNA reads TGTGCCAGCAGCTTAGCTCTCCCAGGCACAGATACGCAGTATTTT. Encoded protein: CASSLALPGTDTQYF.

J is TRBJ2-6 and V is TRBV7-9; unclear D gene. The germline V and J ends were trimmed by 1 base and 0 bases, with 10 bases remaining between them. CDR3 length equals 17 residues. Per germline, CDR1 SEHNR and CDR2 FQNEAQ (reference sequence). CDR3 in DNA: TGTGCCAGCAGCTTAGTGGCAGCCTTCTCTGGGGCCAACGTCCTGACTTTC. Translation: CASSLVAAFSGANVLTF.

This clone occurred once. The chain recombines TRBV29-1 with TRBJ2-3; 8 nucleotides align to TRBD1. CDR1 is SQVTM, CDR2 ANQGSEA, per germline. J lost 2 bases, V lost 7 bases, and 8 bases had no gene match. The CDR3 is made up of 14 amino acids. For the CDR3, the DNA is TGCAGCGCCTCGGACAGGGCTCACACAGATACGCAGTATTTT. Translating gives CSASDRAHTDTQYF.

This chain connects TRBV5-6 to TRBJ1-1; D remains unclear. The CDR3 loop spans 13 amino acids. Germline CDR1 and CDR2: SGHDT and YYEEEE. Deletions cut 0 bases from V and 1 base from J, with 4 bases between. CDR3 in amino acids: CASSLVKNTEAFF. DNA of the CDR3: TGTGCCAGCAGCTTGGTAAAGAACACTGAAGCTTTCTTT.

There are a few counts of this clone. The chain employs TRBV29-1 and TRBJ1-4, with 7 bases aligning to TRBD1. Germline V lookup: CDR1 SQVTM, CDR2 ANQGSEA. With V trimmed by 6 bases and J by 7 bases, 5 bases remained unmatched. The CDR3 covers 12 residues. This CDR3 reads CSVMRQGEKLFF. The CDR3, as DNA: TGCAGCGTCATGCGACAGGGTGAAAAACTGTTTTTT.

This clone was recorded a few times. The CDR3 nucleotides are TGTGCCAGCAGCCCCCGACTAGCGGTAAACACCGGGGAGCTGTTTTTT. Translated, it gives CASSPRLAVNTGELFF. V is TRBV7-9 and J is TRBJ2-2; 9 bases map to TRBD2. The CDR3 loop spans 16 amino acids. J lost 2 bases, V lost 5 bases, and 6 bases had no gene match. CDR1 and CDR2 (germline): SEHNR, FQNEAQ (reference sequence).

The chain is built from TRBV25-1 and TRBJ2-5; D is unresolved. This CDR3 is built from 16 residues. Looked up from germline, CDR1 is MGHDK and CDR2 is SYGVNS. V shed 2 bases and J shed 4 bases, with 17 bases lying between them. The DNA for the CDR3 is TGTGCCAGCAGTGAAGGGTTAATGGCAGCCGGAGAGACCCAGTACTTC. Its translation: CASSEGLMAAGETQYF.

The gene calls are TRBV5-1 and TRBJ2-5; D is possibly TRBD2 (6 bases). V was shortened by 4 bases and J by 5 bases, with 12 bases between the two germline ends. Germline V CDR1 and CDR2: SGHRS, YFSETQ. This CDR3 contains 13 residues. CDR3 in DNA: TGCGCCAGCAGCCCATCGGGAGAGGAGACCCAGTACTTC. It translates to CASSPSGEETQYF.

The rearrangement uses TRBV4-1 and TRBJ2-7; D may be TRBD1 (6 bases). Trimming removed 0 bases from V and 0 bases from J, with 27 bases in between. This CDR3 has 21 amino acids. The germline gives CDR1 MGHRA, CDR2 YSYEKL. In nucleotides, the CDR3 is TGCGCCAGCAGCCAAGATGCCCTTCGGGACAAGGGCAAAAGGAGCTCCTACGAGCAGTACTTC. It is translated as CASSQDALRDKGKRSSYEQYF.

The rearrangement joins TRBV29-1 to TRBJ2-7; TRBD1 might be the D (6 bases). Germline V lookup: CDR1 SQVTM, CDR2 ANQGSEA. Trimming took off 7 bases at V and 5 bases at J, with 15 bases between the two ends. The CDR3 runs 12 residues. The CDR3: CSANTGSHEQYF. CDR3 bases: TGCAGCGCGAACACAGGGTCCCACGAGCAGTACTTC.

The rearrangement links TRBV20-1 to TRBJ2-3; D remains unclear. The V end was cut by 5 bases, the J end by 7 bases, with 7 bases between. CDR1 is DFQATT, CDR2 SNEGSKA, per germline (reference sequence). The CDR3 consists of 10 residues. CDR3 sequence: CSAGGNTQYF. The CDR3 nucleotides read TGCAGTGCTGGCGGAAATACGCAGTATTTT.

The rearrangement joins TRBV30 to TRBJ2-5; TRBD1 is a possible D gene (5 bases). V was trimmed by 4 bases and J by 5 bases, leaving 20 bases between them. Germline V gene data show CDR1 as GTSNPN and CDR2 as SVGIG (reference sequence). This CDR3 is 15 amino acids long. This CDR3 is CAWTTGLGKVETQYF. The CDR3 DNA reads as TGTGCCTGGACTACAGGATTGGGGAAGGTGGAGACCCAGTACTTC.

The genes are TRBV30 and TRBJ1-1; TRBD1 agrees at 9 bases. The V gene's germline CDR1 is GTSNPN and CDR2 SVGIG (reference sequence). The CDR3 has 14 residues. After removal of 2 bases from V and 5 bases from J, the junction contained 6 bases not matched to a gene. The CDR3 region is CAWSLTGGKTEAFF. CDR3 DNA sequence: TGTGCCTGGAGTCTGACAGGGGGAAAAACTGAAGCTTTCTTT.

This chain uses TRBV15 with TRBJ1-2; no reliable D call. The ends were cut back, 0 bases at V and 4 bases at J, with 6 bases in the middle. The CDR3 length is 13 residues. CDR1 and CDR2 from the germline V gene are LNHNV and YYDKDF (reference sequence). CDR3 sequence (DNA): TGTGCCACCAGCAGAGATTCAGGCTATGGCTACACCTTC. This encodes CATSRDSGYGYTF.

This sequence joins TRBV18 and TRBJ1-1; D is perhaps TRBD1 (6 bases). V was shortened by 2 bases and J by 3 bases, with 13 bases between the two germline ends. The V gene's germline CDR1 is KGHSH and CDR2 LQKENI. CDR3 length: 15 amino acids. CDR3 coding DNA: TGTGCCAGCTCACCAAGGGGGGGATTGGACACTGAAGCTTTCTTT. Protein sequence: CASSPRGGLDTEAFF. The variable domain in full, with the rest retrieved from reference TRBV18 and TRBJ1-1, is NAGVMQNPRHLVRRRGQEARLRCSPMKGHSHVYWYRQLPEEGLKFMVYLQKENIIDESGMPKERFSAEFPKEGPSILRIQQVVRGDSAAYFCASSPRGGLDTEAFFGQGTRLTVV.

The rearrangement uses TRBV5-1 and TRBJ2-5; possibly TRBD1 for D (5 bases). CDR3 length: 15 residues. Germline CDR1 and CDR2: SGHRS and YFSETQ. With 0 bases removed from V and 5 bases from J, the gap between germline ends came to 14 bases. The CDR3 coding sequence is TGCGCCAGCAGCTTGGAGGACACGGACGGGGAGACCCAGTACTTC. Its translation is CASSLEDTDGETQYF. Full variable domain (outside the CDR3, taken from reference TRBV5-1 and TRBJ2-5): KAGVTQTPRYLIKTRGQQVTLSCSPISGHRSVSWYQQTPGQGLQFLFEYFSETQRNKGNFPGRFSGRQFSNSRSEMNVSTLELGDSALYLCASSLEDTDGETQYFGPGTRLLVL.

The rearrangement joins TRBV9 to TRBJ2-3; D remains unclear. V was pared by 4 bases and J by 6 bases, with 12 bases between. The germline V gene has CDR1 SGDLS and CDR2 YYNGEE. The CDR3 loop spans 13 amino acids. The CDR3 DNA reads as TGTGCCAGCAGCCCCTCAGCTAGGGATACGCAGTATTTT. Its translation: CASSPSARDTQYF.

The chain is built from TRBV7-9 and TRBJ2-7; 9 bases match TRBD1. Trimming cost V 2 bases and J 5 bases; bases outside gene matches: 4. Germline V gene lookup returns CDR1 SEHNR and CDR2 FQNEAQ (reference sequence). The CDR3 contains 14 residues. Written as DNA, the CDR3 is TGTGCCAGCAGCTTAAGGGGGACAGGGAACGAGCAGTACTTC. Protein product: CASSLRGTGNEQYF.